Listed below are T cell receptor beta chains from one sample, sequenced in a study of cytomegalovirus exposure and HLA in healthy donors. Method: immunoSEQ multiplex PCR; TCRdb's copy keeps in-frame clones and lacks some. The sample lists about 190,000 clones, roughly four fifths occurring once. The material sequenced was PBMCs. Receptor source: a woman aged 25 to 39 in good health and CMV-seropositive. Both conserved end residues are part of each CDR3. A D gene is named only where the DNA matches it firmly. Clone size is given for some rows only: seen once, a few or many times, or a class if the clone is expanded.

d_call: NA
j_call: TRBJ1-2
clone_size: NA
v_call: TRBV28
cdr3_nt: TGTGCCAGCAGTTTAGGACACCGCTATGGCTACACCTTC
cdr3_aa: CASSLGHRYGYTF

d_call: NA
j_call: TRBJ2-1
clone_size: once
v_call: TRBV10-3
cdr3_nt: TGTGCCCCGCCGACTCGCTACAATGAGCAGTTCTTC
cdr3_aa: CAPPTRYNEQFF

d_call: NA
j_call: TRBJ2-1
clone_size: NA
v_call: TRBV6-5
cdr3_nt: TGTGCCAGCAGTTCAACGGGAGCCTACAATGAGCAGTTCTTC
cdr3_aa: CASSSTGAYNEQFF

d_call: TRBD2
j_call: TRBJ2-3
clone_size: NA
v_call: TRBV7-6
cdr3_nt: TGTGCCAGCAGCCTGGGACTAGCGGGCCACACAGATACGCAGTATTTT
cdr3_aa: CASSLGLAGHTDTQYF

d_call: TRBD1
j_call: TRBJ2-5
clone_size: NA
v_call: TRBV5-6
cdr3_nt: TGTGCCAGCAGCCGGACAGGAGAAGGAGAGACCCAGTACTTC
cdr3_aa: CASSRTGEGETQYF

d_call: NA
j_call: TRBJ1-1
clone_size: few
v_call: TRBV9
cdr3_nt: TGTGCCAGCAGCCCGGGAGGCATGAACACTGAAGCTTTCTTT
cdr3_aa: CASSPGGMNTEAFF

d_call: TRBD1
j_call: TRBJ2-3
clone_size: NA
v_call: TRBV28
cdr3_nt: TGTGCCAGCAGTTCCCTTGCGGGACAGGGGCTAGATACGCAGTATTTT
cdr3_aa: CASSSLAGQGLDTQYF

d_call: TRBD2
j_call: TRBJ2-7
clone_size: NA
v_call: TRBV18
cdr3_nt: TGTGCCAGCTCACACCGGGACTATAACTACGAGCAGTACTTC
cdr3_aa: CASSHRDYNYEQYF

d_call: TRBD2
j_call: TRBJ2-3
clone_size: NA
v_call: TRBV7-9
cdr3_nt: TGTGCCAGCAGCGCTAGCGGGTCTAGCACAGATACGCAGTATTTT
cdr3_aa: CASSASGSSTDTQYF

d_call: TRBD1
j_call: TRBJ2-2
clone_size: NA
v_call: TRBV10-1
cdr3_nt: TGCGCCAGCAGTGAAGGACAGGGAATTCCTTACACCGGGGAGCTGTTTTTT
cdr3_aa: CASSEGQGIPYTGELFF

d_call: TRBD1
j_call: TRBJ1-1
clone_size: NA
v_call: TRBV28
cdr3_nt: TGTGCCAGCAGGGACAGGGGGCTGTTGAACACTGAAGCTTTCTTT
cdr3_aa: CASRDRGLLNTEAFF

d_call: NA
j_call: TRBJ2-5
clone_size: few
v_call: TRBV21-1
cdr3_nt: TGTGCCAGCAGCAAAGTCTCCGGGGGTAGCGGCTACCAAGAGACCCAGTACTTC
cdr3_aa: CASSKVSGGSGYQETQYF

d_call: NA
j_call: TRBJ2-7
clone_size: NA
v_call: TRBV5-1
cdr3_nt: TGCGCCAGCAGATCTGTGGGGGGTACCTACGAGCAGTACTTC
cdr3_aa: CASRSVGGTYEQYF

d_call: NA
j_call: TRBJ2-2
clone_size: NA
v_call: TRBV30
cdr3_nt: TGTGCCTGGTATAGGGGCCCGAATACCGGGGAGCTGTTTTTT
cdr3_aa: CAWYRGPNTGELFF

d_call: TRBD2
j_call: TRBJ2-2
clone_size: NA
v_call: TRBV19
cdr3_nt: TGTGCCAGTAGTATCAGCGGGAGCCATACCGGGGAGCTGTTTTTT
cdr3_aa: CASSISGSHTGELFF

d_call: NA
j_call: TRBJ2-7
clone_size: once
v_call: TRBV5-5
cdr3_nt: TGTGCCAGCAGCTTGGCCTCAGGGGACTACGAGCAGTACTTC
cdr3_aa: CASSLASGDYEQYF

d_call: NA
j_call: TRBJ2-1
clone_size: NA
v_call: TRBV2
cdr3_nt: TGTGCCACCAGGGGCCGGATCAATGAGCAGTTCTTC
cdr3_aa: CATRGRINEQFF

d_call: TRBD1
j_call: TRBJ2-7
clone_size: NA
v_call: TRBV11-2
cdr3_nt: TGTGCCAGCAGAGATATACGGAGACAGGGGACGGGAGAGCAGTACTTC
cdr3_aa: CASRDIRRQGTGEQYF

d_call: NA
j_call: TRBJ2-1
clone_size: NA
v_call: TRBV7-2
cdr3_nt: TGTGCCAGCAGAAGCGGCACGAGCGGCCCACTCCCGAGGAATGAGCAGTTCTTC
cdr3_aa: CASRSGTSGPLPRNEQFF

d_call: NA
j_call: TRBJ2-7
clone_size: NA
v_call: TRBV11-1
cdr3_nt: TGTGCCAGCAGCTTAACAGGCCCTTTTAGTGCGCAGTACTTC
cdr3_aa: CASSLTGPFSAQYF

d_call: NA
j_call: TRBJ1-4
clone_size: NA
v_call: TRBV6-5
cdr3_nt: TGTGCCAGCAGTCCCGTAGAGGGTGAAAAACTGTTTTTT
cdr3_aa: CASSPVEGEKLFF

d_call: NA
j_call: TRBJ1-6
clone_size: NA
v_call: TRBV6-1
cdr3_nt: TGTGCCAGCACCAGGGGAAATTCACCCCTCCACTTT
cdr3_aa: CASTRGNSPLHF

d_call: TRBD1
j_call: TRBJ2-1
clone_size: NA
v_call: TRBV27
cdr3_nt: TGTGCCAGCAGTCTACAGGGGAATGAGCAGTTCTTC
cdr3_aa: CASSLQGNEQFF

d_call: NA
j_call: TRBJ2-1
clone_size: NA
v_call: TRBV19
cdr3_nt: TGTGCCAGTAGTATAGAGGAACTAGTCGGGGAGCAGTTCTTC
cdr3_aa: CASSIEELVGEQFF

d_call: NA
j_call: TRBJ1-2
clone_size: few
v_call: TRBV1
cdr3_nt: TGCACCAGCAGCCAAGAGGGCGCGCAGGCTAACTATGGCTACACCTTC
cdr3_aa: CTSSQEGAQANYGYTF

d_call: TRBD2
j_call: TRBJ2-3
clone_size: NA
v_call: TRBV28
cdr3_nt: TGTGCCAGCAGTCCGGGACTAGCGGGAGCAGATACGCAGTATTTT
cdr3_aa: CASSPGLAGADTQYF

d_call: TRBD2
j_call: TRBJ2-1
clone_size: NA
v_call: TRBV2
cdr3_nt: TGTGCCAGCAGTCAAAAGGGACTAGCGCGGGGTGAGCAGTTCTTC
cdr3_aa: CASSQKGLARGEQFF

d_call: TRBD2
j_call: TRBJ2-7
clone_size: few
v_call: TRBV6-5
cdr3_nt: TGTGCCAGCAGTTTCGGACTAGCGGGAGAGTACGAGCAGTACTTC
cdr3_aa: CASSFGLAGEYEQYF

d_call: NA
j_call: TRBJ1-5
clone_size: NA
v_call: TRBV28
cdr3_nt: TGTGCCAGCGAAGCGGTGGGCGTTGTCAATCAGCCCCAGCATTTT
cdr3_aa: CASEAVGVVNQPQHF

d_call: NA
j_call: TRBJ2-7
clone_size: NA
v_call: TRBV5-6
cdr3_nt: TGTGCCAGCAGCTTGCGTCCGCACTACGAGCAGTACTTC
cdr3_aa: CASSLRPHYEQYF

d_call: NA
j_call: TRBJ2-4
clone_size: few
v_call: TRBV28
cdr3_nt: TGTGCCAGCAGTCCCCCCCGGAAAAACATTCAGTACTTC
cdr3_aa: CASSPPRKNIQYF

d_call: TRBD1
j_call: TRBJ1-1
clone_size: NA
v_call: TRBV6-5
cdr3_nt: TGTGCCAGCAGGTCTGCCGGGACAGGGGAGACTGAAGCTTTCTTT
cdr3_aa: CASRSAGTGETEAFF

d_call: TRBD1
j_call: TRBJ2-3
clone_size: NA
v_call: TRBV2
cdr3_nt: TGTGCCAGCAGTCGACAGGGCGGTAGCACAGATACGCAGTATTTT
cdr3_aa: CASSRQGGSTDTQYF

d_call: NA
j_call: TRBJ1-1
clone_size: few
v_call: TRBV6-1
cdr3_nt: TGTGCCAGCACCAACCTCCAGGGGAACACTGAAGCTTTCTTT
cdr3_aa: CASTNLQGNTEAFF

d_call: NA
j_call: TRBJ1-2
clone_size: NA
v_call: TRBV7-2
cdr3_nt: TGTGCCAGCAGCCCGGGGGACGATTTAGATGGCTACACCTTC
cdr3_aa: CASSPGDDLDGYTF

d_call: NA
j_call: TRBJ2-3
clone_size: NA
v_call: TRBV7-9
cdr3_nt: TGTGCCAGCTTAGCTACCCCCACAGATACGCAGTATTTT
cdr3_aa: CASLATPTDTQYF

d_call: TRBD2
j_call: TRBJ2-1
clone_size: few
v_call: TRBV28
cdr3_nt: TGTGCCCTTAGCGGGAGGATCTCCTACAATGAGCAGTTCTTC
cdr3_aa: CALSGRISYNEQFF

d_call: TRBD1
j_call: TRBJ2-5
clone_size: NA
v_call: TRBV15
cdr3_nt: TGTGCCACCAGCAAGGACAGGTCACCTCAAGAGACCCAGTACTTC
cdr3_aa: CATSKDRSPQETQYF

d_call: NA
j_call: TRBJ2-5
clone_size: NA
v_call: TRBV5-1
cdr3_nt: TGCGCCAGCAGCTTGCGAGGAGAGACCCAGTACTTC
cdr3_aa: CASSLRGETQYF

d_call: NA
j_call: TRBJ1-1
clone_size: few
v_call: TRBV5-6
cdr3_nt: TGTGCCAGCAGCTTGGCTGCCGCGACTAAAAGCGCTTTCTTT
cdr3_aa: CASSLAAATKSAFF

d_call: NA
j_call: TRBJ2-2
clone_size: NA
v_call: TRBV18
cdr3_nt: TGTGCCAGCCCAGAGGACGGGAGAAAGGACGGGGAGCTGTTTTTT
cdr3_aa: CASPEDGRKDGELFF

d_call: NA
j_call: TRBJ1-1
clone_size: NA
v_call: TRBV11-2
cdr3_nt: TGTGCCAGCAGCTTAGGGAGGATGAACACTGAAGCTTTCTTT
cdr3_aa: CASSLGRMNTEAFF

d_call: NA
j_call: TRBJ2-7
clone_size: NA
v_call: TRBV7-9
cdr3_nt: TGTGCCAGCAGCTTTGCGGGTTTGGGGTCGGGGAGCTCCTACGAGCAGTACTTC
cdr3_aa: CASSFAGLGSGSSYEQYF

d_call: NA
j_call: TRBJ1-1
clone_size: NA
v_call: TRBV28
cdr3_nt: TGTGCCAGCAGTTTTCAATCAGTGAACACTGAAGCTTTCTTT
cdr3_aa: CASSFQSVNTEAFF

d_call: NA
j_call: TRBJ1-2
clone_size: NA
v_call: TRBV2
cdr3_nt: TGTGCCAGCAGTGAAGCGGGGGGACGGGCCTATGGCTACACCTTC
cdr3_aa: CASSEAGGRAYGYTF

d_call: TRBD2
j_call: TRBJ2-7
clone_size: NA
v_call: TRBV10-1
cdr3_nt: TGCGCCAGCAGTAAAGGGACTAGCGGGAGAGCCCGCGAGCAGTACTTC
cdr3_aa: CASSKGTSGRAREQYF

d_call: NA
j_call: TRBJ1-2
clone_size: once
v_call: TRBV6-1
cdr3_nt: TGTGCCAGTTCCCAATGGCCCCAGGGTAGCTATGGCTACACCTTC
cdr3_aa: CASSQWPQGSYGYTF

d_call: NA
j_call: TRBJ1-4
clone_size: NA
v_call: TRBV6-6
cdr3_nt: TGTGCCAGCAAGGACTACCGGGACGGTTATGAAAAACTGTTTTTT
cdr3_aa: CASKDYRDGYEKLFF

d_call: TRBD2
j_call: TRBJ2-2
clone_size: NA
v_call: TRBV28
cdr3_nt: TGTGCCAGCAGTTTCGTGACGGGGAGGGGCACCGGGGAGCTGTTTTTT
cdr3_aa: CASSFVTGRGTGELFF

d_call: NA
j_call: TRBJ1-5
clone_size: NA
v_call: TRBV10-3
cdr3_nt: TGTGCCATCAGTGCGAAAGGAGGGGAAGGTCAGCCCCAGCATTTT
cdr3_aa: CAISAKGGEGQPQHF

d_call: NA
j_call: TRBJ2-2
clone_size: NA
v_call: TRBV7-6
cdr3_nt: TGTGCCAGCAGCTTATTCGGGGGTGGAAACACCGGGGAGCTGTTTTTT
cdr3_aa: CASSLFGGGNTGELFF